These 9 T cell receptor beta chains share one sample of origin, sequenced in a study of cytotoxic CD8 clonotypes in ibrutinib-treated CLL. Only in-frame clones appear in the TCRdb table, and some are missing; sequencing was by immunoSEQ multiplex PCR. This sample yields nearly 300,000 clones, of which approximately 76% are seen a single time; about 5.3% belongs to the top ten. Material: PBMCs, obtained at disease progression, from a patient treated with ibrutinib. The receptors come from a human donor with chronic lymphocytic leukemia.

This clone was recorded once. The chain uses TRBV5-6 and TRBJ2-5, with D unresolved. Germline CDR1 and CDR2: SGHDT and YYEEEE. Trimming cost V 4 bases and J 2 bases, with 15 bases left between them. The CDR3 spans 15 residues. CDR3 coding DNA: TGTGCCAGCAGCACGTCCCTTGTACGGCAAGAGACCCAGTACTTC. Translated, it gives CASSTSLVRQETQYF.

The rearrangement uses TRBV6-1 and TRBJ2-7, with a weak D call TRBD2 (6 bases). CDR3 length equals 12 residues. Germline V gene data show CDR1 as MNHNS and CDR2 as SASEGT. Trimming pared 4 bases from V and 8 bases from J, leaving 12 bases between. CDR3 DNA sequence: TGTGCCAGCAGTGCCATTAGCGGTAAGCAGTACTTC. It translates to CASSAISGKQYF.

The chain links TRBV5-1 to TRBJ2-2; 10 bases match TRBD2. V was clipped by 0 bases and J by 0 bases; unmatched bases: 2. Germline V gene lookup returns CDR1 SGHRS and CDR2 YFSETQ. This CDR3 contains 17 residues. DNA for the CDR3: TGCGCCAGCAGCTTGGCGAGCGGGAGGGCGAACACCGGGGAGCTGTTTTTT. Translation gives CASSLASGRANTGELFF.

The chain recombines TRBV7-8 with TRBJ1-2, with TRBD1 matching over 7 bases. Germline V gene sequence: CDR1 SGHVS, CDR2 FQNEAQ. V lost 1 base to trimming and J lost 1 base; unmatched junction nucleotides: 6. This CDR3 has 16 residues. CDR3 amino acids: CASSLGDRKNNYGYTF. CDR3 coding DNA: TGTGCCAGCAGCTTAGGGGACAGAAAAAATAACTATGGCTACACCTTC.

J is TRBJ1-1 and V is TRBV5-4, with 8 bases that match TRBD1. Germline loops: CDR1 SGHNT, CDR2 YYREEE (reference sequence). V gave up 4 bases and J gave up 3 bases; unmatched junction bases: 5. This CDR3 is built from 14 residues. CDR3 in DNA: TGTGCCAGCAGCACGGACAGGGAGGACACTGAAGCTTTCTTT. It specifies CASSTDREDTEAFF.

This chain links TRBV7-9 with TRBJ2-7; the D gene could be TRBD1 or TRBD2 (6 bases each). Trimming removed 5 bases from V and 3 bases from J, with 17 bases in between. Germline V gene lookup returns CDR1 SEHNR and CDR2 FQNEAQ (reference sequence). This CDR3 is built from 15 residues. This CDR3 reads CASSPRGDPDYEQYF. CDR3 coding DNA: TGTGCCAGCAGCCCTAGGGGGGACCCCGACTACGAGCAGTACTTC.

The rearrangement joins TRBV14 to TRBJ2-5; D not resolved. The better agreement between TRBJ2-7 and the DNA end casts doubt on the J call. CDR1 is SGHDN, CDR2 FVKESK, per germline. This CDR3 has 14 amino acids. DNA of the CDR3: TGTGCCAGCAGCCAAGATCTTGGGCCCTACGAGCAGTACTTC. It codes for CASSQDLGPYEQYF.

With regard to this clone: Other DNA sequences in this specimen translate into the identical CDR3. The genes are TRBV11-2 and TRBJ1-5; 8 bases fit TRBD1. V gave up 1 base and J gave up 4 bases; unmatched junction bases: 3. Germline V gene sequence: CDR1 SGHAT, CDR2 FQNNGV. The CDR3 loop spans 15 amino acids. The CDR3: CASSLGDRPNQPQHF. The CDR3 DNA reads as TGTGCCAGCAGCTTAGGGGACAGGCCGAATCAGCCCCAGCATTTT.

The chain recombines TRBV6-5 with TRBJ1-4; a weak D match, TRBD1 (5 bases). V dropped 6 bases and J dropped 8 bases, with 10 bases sitting between them. The CDR3 length is 12 residues. From germline, CDR1 is MNHEY and CDR2 SVGAGI. CDR3 bases: TGTGCCAGCAGCCCAGACAGAGAAAAACTGTTTTTT. Translating gives CASSPDREKLFF.